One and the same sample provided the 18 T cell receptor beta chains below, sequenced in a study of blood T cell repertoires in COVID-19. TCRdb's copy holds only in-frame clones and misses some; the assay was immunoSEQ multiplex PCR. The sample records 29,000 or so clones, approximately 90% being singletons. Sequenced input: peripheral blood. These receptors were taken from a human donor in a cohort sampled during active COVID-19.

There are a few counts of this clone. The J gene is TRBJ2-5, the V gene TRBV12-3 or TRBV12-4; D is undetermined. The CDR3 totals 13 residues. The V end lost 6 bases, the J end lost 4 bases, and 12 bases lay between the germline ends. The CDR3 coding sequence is TGTGCCAGCAGGCTTGAGGTATCAGAGACCCAGTACTTC. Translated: CASRLEVSETQYF.

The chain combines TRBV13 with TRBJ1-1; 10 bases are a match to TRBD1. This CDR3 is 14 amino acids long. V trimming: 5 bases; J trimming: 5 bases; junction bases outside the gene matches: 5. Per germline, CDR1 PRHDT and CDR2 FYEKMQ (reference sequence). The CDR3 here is CASSLGQGVTEAFF. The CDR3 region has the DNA TGTGCCAGCAGCCTTGGACAGGGGGTTACTGAAGCTTTCTTT.

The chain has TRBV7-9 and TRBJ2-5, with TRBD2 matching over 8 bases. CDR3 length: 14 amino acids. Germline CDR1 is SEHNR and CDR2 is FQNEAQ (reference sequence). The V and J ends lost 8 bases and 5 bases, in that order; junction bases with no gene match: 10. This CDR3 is CASYYSGGMETQYF. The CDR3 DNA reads TGTGCCAGCTATTACAGCGGGGGTATGGAGACCCAGTACTTC.

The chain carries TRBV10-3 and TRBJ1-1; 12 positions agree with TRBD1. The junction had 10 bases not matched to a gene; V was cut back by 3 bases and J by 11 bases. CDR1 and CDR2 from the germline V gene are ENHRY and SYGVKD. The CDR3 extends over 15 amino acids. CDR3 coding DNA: TGTGCCATCAGTGATCCGGGACAGGGGGCGAGTCTCGCTTTCTTT. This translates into CAISDPGQGASLAFF.

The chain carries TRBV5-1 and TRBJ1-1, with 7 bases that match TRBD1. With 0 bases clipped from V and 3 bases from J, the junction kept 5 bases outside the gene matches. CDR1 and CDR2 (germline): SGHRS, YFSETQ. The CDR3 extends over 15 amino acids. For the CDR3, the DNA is TGCGCCAGCAGCTTGGTTACAGGGGAGGACACTGAAGCTTTCTTT. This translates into CASSLVTGEDTEAFF.

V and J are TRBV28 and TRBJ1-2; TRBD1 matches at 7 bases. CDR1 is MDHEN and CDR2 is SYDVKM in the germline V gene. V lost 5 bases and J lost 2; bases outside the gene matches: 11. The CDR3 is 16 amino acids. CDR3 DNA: TGTGCCAGCAGTACCCCGATGAAGGGGGCGAACTATGGCTACACCTTC. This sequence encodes CASSTPMKGANYGYTF.

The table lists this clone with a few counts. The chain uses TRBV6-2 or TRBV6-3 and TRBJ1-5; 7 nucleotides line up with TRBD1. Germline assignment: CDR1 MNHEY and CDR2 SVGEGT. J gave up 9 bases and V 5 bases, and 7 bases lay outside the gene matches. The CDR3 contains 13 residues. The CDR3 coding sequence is TGTGCCAGCAGTCCCGGGACAGTGGGGCCCCAGCATTTT. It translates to CASSPGTVGPQHF.

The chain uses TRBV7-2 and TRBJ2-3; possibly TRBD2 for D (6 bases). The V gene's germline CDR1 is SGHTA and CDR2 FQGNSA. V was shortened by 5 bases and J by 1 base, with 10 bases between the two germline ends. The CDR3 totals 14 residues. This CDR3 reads CASSPPGGTDTQYF. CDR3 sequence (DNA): TGTGCCAGCAGCCCCCCGGGGGGCACAGATACGCAGTATTTT.

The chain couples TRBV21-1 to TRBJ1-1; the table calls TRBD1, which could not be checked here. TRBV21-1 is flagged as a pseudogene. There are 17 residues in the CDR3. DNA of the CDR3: TGTGCCAGCAGTAACGGGAGGGGACAGGGCCTGAACACTGAAGCTTTCTTT. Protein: CASSNGRGQGLNTEAFF.

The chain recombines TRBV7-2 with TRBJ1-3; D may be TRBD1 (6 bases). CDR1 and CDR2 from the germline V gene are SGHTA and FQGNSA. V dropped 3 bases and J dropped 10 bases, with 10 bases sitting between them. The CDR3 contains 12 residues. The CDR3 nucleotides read TGTGCCAGCAGCTTGGAGACAGGTACCATATATTTT. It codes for CASSLETGTIYF.

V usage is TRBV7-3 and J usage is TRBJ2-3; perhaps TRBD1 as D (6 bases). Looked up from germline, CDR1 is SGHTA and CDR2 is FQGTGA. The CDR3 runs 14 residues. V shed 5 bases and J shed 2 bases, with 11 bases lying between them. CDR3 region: CASSKDRTTDTQYF. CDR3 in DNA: TGTGCCAGCAGCAAAGACAGGACCACAGATACGCAGTATTTT.

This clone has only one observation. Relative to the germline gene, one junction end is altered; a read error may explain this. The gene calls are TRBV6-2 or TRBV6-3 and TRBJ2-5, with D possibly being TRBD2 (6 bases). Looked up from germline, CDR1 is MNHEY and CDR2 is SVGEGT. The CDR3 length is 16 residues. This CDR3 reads CASSYSNSGPREAQYF. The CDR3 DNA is TGTGCCAGCAGTTACTCGAACAGCGGGCCACGAGAGGCCCAGTACTTC.

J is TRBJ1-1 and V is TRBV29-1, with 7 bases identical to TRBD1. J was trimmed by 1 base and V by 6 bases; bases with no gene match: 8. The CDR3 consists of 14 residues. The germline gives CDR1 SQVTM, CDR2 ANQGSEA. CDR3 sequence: CSVTRQGENTEAFF. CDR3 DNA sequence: TGCAGCGTCACGCGACAGGGAGAGAACACTGAAGCTTTCTTT.

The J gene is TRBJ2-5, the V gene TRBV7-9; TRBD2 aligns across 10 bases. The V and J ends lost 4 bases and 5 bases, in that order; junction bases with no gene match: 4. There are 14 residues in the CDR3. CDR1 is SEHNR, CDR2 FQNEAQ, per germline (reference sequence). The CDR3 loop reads CASSSSGGMETQYF. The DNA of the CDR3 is TGTGCCAGCAGCTCTAGCGGGGGTATGGAGACCCAGTACTTC.

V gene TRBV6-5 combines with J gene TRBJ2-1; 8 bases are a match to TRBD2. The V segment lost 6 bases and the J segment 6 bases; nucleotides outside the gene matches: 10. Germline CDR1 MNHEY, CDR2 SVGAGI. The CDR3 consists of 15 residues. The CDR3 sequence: CASRKTGGPSNEQFF. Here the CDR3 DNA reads TGTGCCAGCAGAAAAACGGGGGGGCCCAGCAATGAGCAGTTCTTC.

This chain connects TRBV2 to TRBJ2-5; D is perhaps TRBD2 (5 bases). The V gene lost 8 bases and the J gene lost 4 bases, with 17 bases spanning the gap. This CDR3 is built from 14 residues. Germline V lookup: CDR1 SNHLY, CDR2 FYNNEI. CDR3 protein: CASCRSGGGETQYF. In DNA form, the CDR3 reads TGTGCCAGCTGTAGAAGCGGAGGTGGAGAGACCCAGTACTTC.

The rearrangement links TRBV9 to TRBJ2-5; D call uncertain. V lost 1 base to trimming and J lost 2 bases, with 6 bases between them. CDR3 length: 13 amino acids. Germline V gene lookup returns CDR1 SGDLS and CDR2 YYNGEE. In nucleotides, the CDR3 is TGTGCCAGCAGCGTATCACAGCAAGAGACCCAGTACTTC. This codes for CASSVSQQETQYF.

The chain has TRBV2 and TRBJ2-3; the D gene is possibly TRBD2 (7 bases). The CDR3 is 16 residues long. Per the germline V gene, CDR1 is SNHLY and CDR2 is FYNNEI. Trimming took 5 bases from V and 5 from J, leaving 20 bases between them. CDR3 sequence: CASSRLGGGALDTQYF. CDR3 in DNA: TGTGCCAGCAGTCGACTCGGTGGGGGGGCCCTAGATACGCAGTATTTT.